The 26 T cell receptor beta chains given below trace back to one sample, sequenced in a study of T cell responses to AZD1222 COVID-19 vaccine. Here immunoSEQ multiplex PCR was the method, and the copy in TCRdb shows in-frame clones only, minus some. In the table there are more than 95,000 clones, approximately 82% of which are singletons. The input for sequencing was peripheral blood, taken 28 days after the second AZD1222 dose. The receptors come from an adult who received the AZD1222 COVID-19 vaccine.

The chain uses TRBV3-1 (or the pseudogene TRBV3-2) and TRBJ2-3; D not resolved. The ends were cut back, 3 bases at V and 2 bases at J, with 3 bases in the middle. Germline assignment: CDR1 LGHDT and CDR2 YNNKEL (reference sequence). CDR3 length equals 12 residues. CDR3 sequence (DNA): TGTGCCAGCAGCCATTACACAGATACGCAGTATTTT. It encodes CASSHYTDTQYF.

The chain is built from TRBV5-8 and TRBJ1-2, with 7 bases lining up with TRBD1. CDR1 and CDR2 (germline): SGHTS, YDEGEE. V was clipped by 2 bases and J by 4 bases; unmatched bases: 5. CDR3 length: 14 residues. The CDR3: CASSFTGAFYGYTF. In nucleotides, the CDR3 is TGTGCCAGCAGCTTCACAGGGGCCTTCTATGGCTACACCTTC.

This sequence joins TRBV10-3 and TRBJ1-3, with 10 bases that match TRBD1. CDR3 length: 15 residues. Germline trimming cut 10 bases from V and 3 bases from J; bases unmatched to any gene: 9. Germline CDR1 ENHRY, CDR2 SYGVKD. The CDR3 sequence: CATLDRGRVGNTIYF. CDR3 in DNA: TGTGCCACGCTAGACAGGGGGCGAGTTGGAAACACCATATATTTT.

The chain joins TRBV3-1 (or the pseudogene TRBV3-2) to TRBJ1-6; tentatively, D is TRBD1 (6 bases). Germline V gene data show CDR1 as LGHDT and CDR2 as YNNKEL (reference sequence). The CDR3 has 17 residues. V shed 1 base and J shed 5 bases, with 15 bases lying between them. CDR3 residues: CASSQGGGNRDNSPLHF. CDR3 DNA sequence: TGTGCCAGCAGCCAAGGAGGCGGGAACAGGGATAATTCACCCCTCCACTTT.

This chain connects TRBV27 to TRBJ1-4, with D possibly being TRBD1 (6 bases). CDR3 length: 13 residues. CDR1 MNHEY and CDR2 SMNVEV come from the germline V gene (reference sequence). The V and J ends lost 11 bases and 8 bases respectively, with 18 bases between them. CDR3 coding DNA: TGTGCCTCCCGGGCGGGGGCTGGGGAAAAACTGTTTTTT. Encoded protein: CASRAGAGEKLFF.

This clone came up once. This chain joins TRBV10-3 and TRBJ2-1; 11 nucleotides line up with TRBD2. The V gene end was trimmed by 0 bases and the J gene end by 10 bases; junction bases not matched to a gene: 8. The CDR3 totals 16 residues. Per the germline V gene, CDR1 is ENHRY and CDR2 is SYGVKD. DNA for the CDR3: TGTGCCATCAGTGAGTCTAGCGGGGGGGCCTCGAGGGAGCAGTTCTTC. This codes for CAISESSGGASREQFF.

The genes are TRBV7-2 and TRBJ2-3, with 7 bases aligning to TRBD2. The germline CDR1 and CDR2 sequences are SGHTA and FQGNSA. Unmatched junction bases numbered 12, after V lost 6 bases and J lost 6 bases. CDR3 length: 15 residues. The CDR3 DNA reads TGTGCCAGCAGGTTGGGACCGGGGAGGGTGGATACGCAGTATTTT. Protein product: CASRLGPGRVDTQYF.

The sample holds a few counts of this clone. The chain combines TRBV7-2 with TRBJ1-4; 8 nucleotides agree with TRBD1. V trimming: 7 bases; J trimming: 8 bases; junction bases outside the gene matches: 3. Germline-derived CDR1 and CDR2 are SGHTA and FQGNSA. CDR3 length: 12 amino acids. Here the CDR3 reads CASTRQGEKLFF. The CDR3 DNA sequence: TGTGCCAGCACCCGACAGGGGGAAAAACTGTTTTTT.

The genes are TRBV2 and TRBJ1-6, with 7 positions matching TRBD1. The CDR3 has 14 amino acids. Germline trimming cut 4 bases from V and 11 bases from J; bases unmatched to any gene: 8. Germline V gene lookup returns CDR1 SNHLY and CDR2 FYNNEI. The CDR3: CASSVSPQGTPLHF. The CDR3 DNA reads as TGTGCCAGCAGTGTTTCCCCACAGGGGACACCCCTCCACTTT.

The chain carries TRBV7-2 and TRBJ1-2; D remains unclear. V lost 3 bases to trimming and J lost 0 bases, with 8 bases between them. CDR1 is SGHTA, CDR2 FQGNSA, per germline. The CDR3 is 14 amino acids. DNA for the CDR3: TGTGCCAGCAGCTTTGGAGGGCCTAACTATGGCTACACCTTC. Amino acid sequence: CASSFGGPNYGYTF. Looking up the rest from reference TRBV7-2 and TRBJ1-2 gives the full variable domain: GAGVSQSPSNKVTEKGKDVELRCDPISGHTALYWYRQSLGQGLEFLIYFQGNSAPDKSGLPSDRFSAERTGGSVSTLTIQRTQQEDSAVYLCASSFGGPNYGYTFGSGTRLTVV.

The table lists this clone with a count of one. The genes are TRBV10-3 and TRBJ2-1, with a weak D call TRBD2 (5 bases). CDR1 ENHRY and CDR2 SYGVKD come from the germline V gene. The ends were cut back, 6 bases at V and 4 bases at J, with 13 bases in the middle. This CDR3 is 14 amino acids long. The CDR3 is CAISGGSDYNEQFF. Here the CDR3 DNA reads TGTGCCATCAGCGGAGGCTCTGATTACAATGAGCAGTTCTTC.

The J gene is TRBJ1-2, the V gene TRBV12-3 or TRBV12-4; 7 nucleotides match TRBD1. With V trimmed by 1 base and J by 12 bases, 5 bases remained unmatched. There are 12 residues in the CDR3. The CDR3 loop reads CASSLGQGGDTF. As DNA, the CDR3 is TGTGCCAGCAGTTTAGGACAGGGCGGGGACACCTTC.

The V and J genes are TRBV27 and TRBJ1-3; 9 bases are shared with TRBD1. Trimming removed 6 bases from V and 0 bases from J; junction bases left unmatched: 6. Germline loops: CDR1 MNHEY, CDR2 SMNVEV (reference sequence). The CDR3 is 16 residues long. The CDR3 DNA follows: TGTGCCAGCAGACCGACAGGGGGAACCTCTGGAAACACCATATATTTT. This gives the protein CASRPTGGTSGNTIYF.

The chain combines TRBV5-8 with TRBJ2-1, with D possibly called TRBD1 or TRBD2 (6 bases each). V shed 2 bases and J shed 4 bases, with 13 bases lying between them. CDR1 SGHTS and CDR2 YDEGEE come from the germline V gene. This CDR3 is 15 amino acids long. CDR3 DNA sequence: TGTGCCAGCAGCTTAGGGGGGATGAGGTACAATGAGCAGTTCTTC. As protein: CASSLGGMRYNEQFF. Full variable domain (outside the CDR3, taken from reference TRBV5-8 and TRBJ2-1): EAGVTQSPTHLIKTRGQQATLRCSPISGHTSVYWYQQALGLGLQFLLWYDEGEERNRGNFPPRFSGRQFPNYSSELNVNALELEDSALYLCASSLGGMRYNEQFFGPGTRLTVL.

At least ten counts were recorded for this clone. This chain connects TRBV6-2 or TRBV6-3 to TRBJ2-5, with D unclear. Trimming took off 5 bases at V and 1 base at J, with 8 bases between the two ends. The CDR3 is 13 amino acids. Germline CDR1 is MNHEY and CDR2 is SVGEGT. CDR3 bases: TGTGCCAGCAGTCGCACGGCCCAAGAGACCCAGTACTTC. Its translation: CASSRTAQETQYF.

The chain uses TRBV19 and TRBJ1-2; 11 nucleotides match TRBD1. CDR3 length: 16 amino acids. V lost 6 bases to trimming and J lost 3 bases; unmatched junction nucleotides: 9. Germline values: CDR1 LNHDA, CDR2 SQIVND (reference sequence). The CDR3 DNA reads as TGTGCCAGTAGCCCTATCGGACAGGGGGCTTACTATGGCTACACCTTC. Its translation is CASSPIGQGAYYGYTF.

The chain has TRBV11-2 and TRBJ2-3, with a possible D match to TRBD1 (6 bases). This CDR3 has 15 amino acids. V was pared by 3 bases and J by 6 bases, with 16 bases between. Germline V lookup: CDR1 SGHAT, CDR2 FQNNGV. The CDR3 here is CASSLFGQTMDTQYF. The CDR3 nucleotides read TGTGCCAGCAGCTTGTTCGGACAGACAATGGATACGCAGTATTTT.

The J gene is TRBJ2-7, the V gene TRBV7-8, with no clear D. CDR1 SGHVS and CDR2 FQNEAQ come from the germline V gene. The CDR3 covers 14 residues. Trimming stripped 1 base from V and 1 base from J, with 8 bases between. The CDR3 DNA reads TGTGCCAGCAGCTTAGGTCACAGATCCTACGAGCAGTACTTC. It yields the protein CASSLGHRSYEQYF.

The CDR3 spells CASSIGRRGSPLHF. CDR3 sequence (DNA): TGTGCCAGTAGTATTGGGCGCCGGGGTTCACCCCTCCACTTT. J is TRBJ1-6 and V is TRBV19; D is unclear. The CDR3 contains 14 residues. Germline CDR1 and CDR2: LNHDA and SQIVND (reference sequence). V lost 3 bases, J lost 9 bases, and 12 bases lay in between.

This chain links TRBV9 with TRBJ1-2, with D perhaps matching TRBD1 (6 bases). Germline lookup yields CDR1 SGDLS and CDR2 YYNGEE. The CDR3 has 12 amino acids. V was trimmed by 3 bases and J by 13 bases, leaving 16 bases between them. The chain's CDR3 is CASSGPSRGFTF. The CDR3 region has the DNA TGTGCCAGCAGCGGCCCCTCGAGGGGGTTCACCTTC.

The chain joins TRBV3-1 (or the pseudogene TRBV3-2) to TRBJ1-6; D remains unclear. Germline lookup yields CDR1 LGHDT and CDR2 YNNKEL (reference sequence). This CDR3 region has 14 residues. Trimming stripped 4 bases from V and 5 bases from J, with 9 bases between. This CDR3 reads CASSPTVNNSPLHF. DNA for the CDR3: TGTGCCAGCAGCCCCACAGTAAATAATTCACCCCTCCACTTT.

The rearrangement uses TRBV7-8 and TRBJ2-1, with 8 bases matching TRBD2. The CDR3 is made up of 15 amino acids. Germline loops: CDR1 SGHVS, CDR2 FQNEAQ. Losses at the gene ends were 5 bases for V and 7 bases for J; bases not matched to a gene: 10. In DNA form, the CDR3 reads TGTGCCAGCAGCCTTCTTAGGACTAGCTCTAATGAGCAGTTCTTC. Its translation: CASSLLRTSSNEQFF. Variable domain in full (rest from reference TRBV7-8 and TRBJ2-1): GAGVSQSPRYKVAKRGQDVALRCDPISGHVSLFWYQQALGQGPEFLTYFQNEAQLDKSGLPSDRFFAERPEGSVSTLKIQRTQQEDSAVYLCASSLLRTSSNEQFFGPGTRLTVL.

This chain links TRBV5-1 with TRBJ1-1; D remains ambiguous. V gave up 6 bases and J gave up 2 bases, with 11 bases separating them. Germline V CDR1 and CDR2: SGHRS, YFSETQ. The CDR3 sequence is 13 residues long. The CDR3 sequence is CASNGGFNTEAFF. DNA of the CDR3: TGCGCCAGCAATGGCGGTTTTAACACTGAAGCTTTCTTT.

The chain carries TRBV2 and TRBJ1-2, with TRBD1 as a possible D gene (5 bases). This CDR3 spans 13 amino acids. Germline CDR1 SNHLY, CDR2 FYNNEI. Trimming removed 5 bases at V and 8 bases at J, with 15 bases between. CDR3 in amino acids: CASSLAAGRGYTF. In nucleotides, the CDR3 is TGTGCCAGCAGTCTCGCGGCAGGGAGAGGCTACACCTTC.

In nucleotides, the CDR3 is TGTGCCAGCTCACCCGTAGAGGACAGGGGCGAGCAGTACTTC. It is translated as CASSPVEDRGEQYF. The V gene is TRBV18, the J gene TRBJ2-7, with 9 nucleotides matching TRBD1. In germline, CDR1 is KGHSH, CDR2 LQKENI. The CDR3 runs 14 residues. Trimming took 3 bases from V and 6 from J; bases not matched to a gene: 6.

The chain links TRBV11-1 to TRBJ2-1; 7 nucleotides line up with TRBD2. The CDR3 runs 16 residues. The germline V gene encodes CDR1 SGHAT and CDR2 FQDESV (reference sequence). The ends lost 6 bases at V and 5 bases at J; junction bases unmatched: 13. This chain's CDR3 is CASSPDSRGGDNEQFF. The CDR3 nucleotides read TGTGCCAGCAGTCCCGATAGTAGGGGAGGGGACAATGAGCAGTTCTTC. Looking up the rest from reference TRBV11-1 and TRBJ2-1 gives the full variable domain: EAEVAQSPRYKITEKSQAVAFWCDPISGHATLYWYRQILGQGPELLVQFQDESVVDDSQLPKDRFSAERLKGVDSTLKIQPAELGDSAMYLCASSPDSRGGDNEQFFGPGTRLTVL.